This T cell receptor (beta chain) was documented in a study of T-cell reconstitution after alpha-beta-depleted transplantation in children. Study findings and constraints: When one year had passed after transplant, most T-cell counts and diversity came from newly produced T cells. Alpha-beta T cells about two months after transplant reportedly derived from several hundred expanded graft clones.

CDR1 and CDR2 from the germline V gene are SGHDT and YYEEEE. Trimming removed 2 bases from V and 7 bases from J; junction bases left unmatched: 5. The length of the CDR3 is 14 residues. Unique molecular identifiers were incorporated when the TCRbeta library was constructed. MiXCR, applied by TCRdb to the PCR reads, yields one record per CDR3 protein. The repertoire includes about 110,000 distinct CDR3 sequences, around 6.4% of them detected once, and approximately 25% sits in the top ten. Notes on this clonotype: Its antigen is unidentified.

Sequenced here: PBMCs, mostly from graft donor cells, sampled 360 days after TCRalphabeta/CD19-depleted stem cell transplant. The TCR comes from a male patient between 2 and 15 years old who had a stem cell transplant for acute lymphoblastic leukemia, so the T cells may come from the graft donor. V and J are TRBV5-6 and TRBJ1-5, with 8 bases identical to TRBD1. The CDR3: CASSFRTGHQPQHF. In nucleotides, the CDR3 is TGTGCCAGCAGCTTTAGGACAGGGCACCAGCCCCAGCATTTT.